The clone carrying this T cell receptor (beta chain) was counted many times. Its antigen is not known. These data come from a study of early T cells in non-severe SARS-CoV-2 infection. Background on the study: Bulk RNA from unsorted whole blood was sequenced; chains were unpaired. Findings and caveats of the study: Private and CD4 specificities were missed by VDJdb matching, skewed to anti-spike CD8.

Tagging with unique molecular identifiers was applied to individual cDNA molecules. TCRdb re-analysed the 5' RACE reads in MiXCR, keeping a single row per CDR3 protein. This repertoire shows about 46,000 distinct CDR3 sequences, approximately 5.1% found once; its top ten account for under 7%. The CDR3 spans 14 residues. V shed 0 bases and J shed 4 bases, with 10 bases lying between them. Germline CDR1 and CDR2: WNHNN and SYGVQD (reference sequence). This chain connects TRBV10-1 to TRBJ2-7; no definite D call. The sample in question was whole blood, obtained at baseline. This TCR derives from an adult who was a healthcare worker with PCR-confirmed SARS-CoV-2 infection or an uninfected control (not recorded which). The CDR3 DNA sequence: TGCGCCAGCAGTGAGTCGGGTTTGCCGTACGAGCAGTACTTC. Amino acid sequence: CASSESGLPYEQYF.